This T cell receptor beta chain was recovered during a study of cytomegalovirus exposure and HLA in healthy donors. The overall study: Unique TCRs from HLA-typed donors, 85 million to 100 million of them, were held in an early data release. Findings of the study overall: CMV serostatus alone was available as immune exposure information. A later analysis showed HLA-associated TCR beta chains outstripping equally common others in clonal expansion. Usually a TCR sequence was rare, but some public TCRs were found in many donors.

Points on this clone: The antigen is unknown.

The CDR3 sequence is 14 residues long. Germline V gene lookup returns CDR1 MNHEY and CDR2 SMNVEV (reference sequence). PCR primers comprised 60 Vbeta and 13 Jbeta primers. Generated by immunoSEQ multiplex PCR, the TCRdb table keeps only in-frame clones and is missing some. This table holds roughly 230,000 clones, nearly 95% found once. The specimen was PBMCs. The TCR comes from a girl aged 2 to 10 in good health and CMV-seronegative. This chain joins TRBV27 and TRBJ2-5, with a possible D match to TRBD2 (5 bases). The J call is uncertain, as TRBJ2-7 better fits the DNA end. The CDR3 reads CASTPLGERDEQYF. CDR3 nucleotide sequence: TGTGCCAGCACCCCGCTCGGGGAGCGCGACGAGCAGTACTTC.